Listed here are 2 T cell receptor beta chains from one sample, sequenced in a study of blood T cell repertoires in COVID-19. TCRdb keeps only in-frame clones here, not all; method: immunoSEQ multiplex PCR. The sample lists roughly 520,000 clones; 88% were seen once. The specimen sequenced was PBMCs or T cells enriched from blood (not recorded which). The receptors were gathered from a woman aged 40 to 50 who had recovered from COVID-19.

The chain employs TRBV11-2 and TRBJ1-1, with 7 bases fitting TRBD1. Germline trimming cut 2 bases from V and 0 bases from J; bases unmatched to any gene: 9. The CDR3 runs 17 residues. Germline CDR1 reads SGHAT; CDR2 reads FQNNGV. The CDR3 region is CASSLRDSFLMNTEAFF. In nucleotides, the CDR3 is TGTGCCAGCAGCTTACGGGACAGTTTTTTAATGAACACTGAAGCTTTCTTT.

The rearrangement links TRBV2 to TRBJ2-1; 12 bases fit TRBD2. The CDR3 totals 16 residues. J gave up 4 bases and V 6 bases, and 7 bases lay outside the gene matches. Germline loops: CDR1 SNHLY, CDR2 FYNNEI. The CDR3 coding sequence is TGTGCCAGCAGCGAAAGGACTAGCGGGATGTACAATGAGCAGTTCTTC. This codes for CASSERTSGMYNEQFF.